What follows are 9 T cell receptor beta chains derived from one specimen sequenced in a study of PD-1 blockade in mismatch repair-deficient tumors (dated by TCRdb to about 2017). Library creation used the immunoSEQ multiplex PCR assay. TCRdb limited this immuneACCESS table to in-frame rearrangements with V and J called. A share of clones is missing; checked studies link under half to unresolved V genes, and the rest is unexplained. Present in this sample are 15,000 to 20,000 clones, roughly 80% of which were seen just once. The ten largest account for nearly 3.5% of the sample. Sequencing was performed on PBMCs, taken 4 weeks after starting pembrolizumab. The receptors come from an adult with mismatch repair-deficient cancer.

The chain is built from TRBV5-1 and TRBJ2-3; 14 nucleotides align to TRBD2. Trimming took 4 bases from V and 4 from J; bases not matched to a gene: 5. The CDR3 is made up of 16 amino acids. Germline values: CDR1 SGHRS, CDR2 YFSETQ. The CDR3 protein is CASSEGLAGAADTQYF. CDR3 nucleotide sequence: TGCGCCAGCAGCGAGGGACTAGCGGGAGCAGCAGATACGCAGTATTTT.

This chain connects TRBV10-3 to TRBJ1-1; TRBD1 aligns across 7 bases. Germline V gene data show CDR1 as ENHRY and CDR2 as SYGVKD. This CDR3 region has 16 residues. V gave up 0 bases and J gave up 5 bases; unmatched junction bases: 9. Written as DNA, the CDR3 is TGTGCCATCAGTGAGTCGATCCTAGGGGGCAGGACTGAAGCTTTCTTT. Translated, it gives CAISESILGGRTEAFF.

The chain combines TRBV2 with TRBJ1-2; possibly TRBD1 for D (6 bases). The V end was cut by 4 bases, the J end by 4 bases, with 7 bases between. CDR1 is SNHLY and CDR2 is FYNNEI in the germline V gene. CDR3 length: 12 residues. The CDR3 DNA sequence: TGTGCCAGCAGTGTACAGGGCTATGGCTACACCTTC. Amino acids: CASSVQGYGYTF.

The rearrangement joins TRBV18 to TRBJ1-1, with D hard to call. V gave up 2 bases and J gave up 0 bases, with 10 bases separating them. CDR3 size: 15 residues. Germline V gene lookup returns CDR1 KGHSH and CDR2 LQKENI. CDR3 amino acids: CASSPKITMNTEAFF. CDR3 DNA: TGTGCCAGCTCACCAAAGATTACAATGAACACTGAAGCTTTCTTT.

DNA of the CDR3: TGTGCCAGCAGCCTCTCGACCGGGACTACCGAGCAGTTCTTC. It translates to CASSLSTGTTEQFF. This sequence joins TRBV7-2 and TRBJ2-1, with 7 nucleotides matching TRBD2. V trimming: 5 bases; J trimming: 10 bases; junction bases outside the gene matches: 11. Germline V gives CDR1 SGHTA, CDR2 FQGNSA. The CDR3 length is 14 residues.

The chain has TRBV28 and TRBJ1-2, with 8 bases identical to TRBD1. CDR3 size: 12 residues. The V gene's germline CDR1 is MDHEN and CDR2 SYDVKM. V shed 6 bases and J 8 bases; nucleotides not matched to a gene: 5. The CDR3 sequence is CASRTGEGGYTF. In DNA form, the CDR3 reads TGTGCCAGCAGGACAGGGGAAGGAGGCTACACCTTC.

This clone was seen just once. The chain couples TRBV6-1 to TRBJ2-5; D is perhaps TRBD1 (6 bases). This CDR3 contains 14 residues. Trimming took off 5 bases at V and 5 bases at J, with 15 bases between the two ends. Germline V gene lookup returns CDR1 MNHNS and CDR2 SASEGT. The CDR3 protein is CASSKGHLGETQYF. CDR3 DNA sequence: TGTGCCAGCAGTAAGGGACACTTGGGGGAGACCCAGTACTTC.

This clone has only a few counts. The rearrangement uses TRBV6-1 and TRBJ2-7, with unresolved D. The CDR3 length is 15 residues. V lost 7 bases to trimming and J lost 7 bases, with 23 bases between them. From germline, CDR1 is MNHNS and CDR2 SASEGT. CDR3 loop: CASNLGRPVRMEQYF. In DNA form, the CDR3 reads TGTGCCAGCAATCTAGGCCGCCCTGTGAGGATGGAGCAGTACTTC.

The CDR3 sequence is CATSSTSGGSDTQYF. The CDR3 nucleotides read TGTGCCACCAGCAGTACTAGCGGGGGATCAGATACGCAGTATTTT. This chain connects TRBV15 to TRBJ2-3, with 11 positions matching TRBD2. This CDR3 region has 15 residues. Germline V gives CDR1 LNHNV, CDR2 YYDKDF (reference sequence). V lost 3 bases, J lost 4 bases, and 3 bases stayed unmatched.